This section outlines one T cell receptor beta chain sequence together with its context. This specimen belongs to a study of OX40 agonist ivuxolimab in advanced cancers. TCRdb's copy holds only in-frame clones and misses some; the assay was immunoSEQ multiplex PCR. The table lists around 61,000 clones, roughly 80% of them singletons. V was shortened by 5 bases and J by 4 bases, with 14 bases between the two germline ends. Germline V gene sequence: CDR1 MNHEY, CDR2 SVGAGI. The CDR3 consists of 14 residues. This rearrangement joins TRBV6-5 to TRBJ1-2; D may be TRBD1 (5 bases). This specimen consisted of CD4+ or CD8+ T cells sorted from blood, obtained in a trial of the OX40 agonist ivuxolimab. The TCR comes from an adult with an advanced solid tumor such as melanoma, head and neck, liver or kidney cancer. The CDR3 region is CASSPTGAAYGYTF. The DNA of the CDR3 is TGTGCCAGCAGTCCGACCGGGGCCGCCTATGGCTACACCTTC.